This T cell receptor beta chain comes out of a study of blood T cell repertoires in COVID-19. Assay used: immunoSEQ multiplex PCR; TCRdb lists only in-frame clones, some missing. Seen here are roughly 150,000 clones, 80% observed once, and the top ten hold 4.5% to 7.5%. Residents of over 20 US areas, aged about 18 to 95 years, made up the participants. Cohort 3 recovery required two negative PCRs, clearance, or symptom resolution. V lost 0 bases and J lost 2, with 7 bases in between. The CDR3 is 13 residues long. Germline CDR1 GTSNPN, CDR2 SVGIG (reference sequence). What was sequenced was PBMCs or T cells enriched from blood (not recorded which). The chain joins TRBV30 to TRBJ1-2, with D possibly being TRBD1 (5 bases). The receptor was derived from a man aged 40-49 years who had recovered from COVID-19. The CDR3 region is CAWSVDSNYGYTF. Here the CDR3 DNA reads TGTGCCTGGAGTGTTGACAGCAACTATGGCTACACCTTC.